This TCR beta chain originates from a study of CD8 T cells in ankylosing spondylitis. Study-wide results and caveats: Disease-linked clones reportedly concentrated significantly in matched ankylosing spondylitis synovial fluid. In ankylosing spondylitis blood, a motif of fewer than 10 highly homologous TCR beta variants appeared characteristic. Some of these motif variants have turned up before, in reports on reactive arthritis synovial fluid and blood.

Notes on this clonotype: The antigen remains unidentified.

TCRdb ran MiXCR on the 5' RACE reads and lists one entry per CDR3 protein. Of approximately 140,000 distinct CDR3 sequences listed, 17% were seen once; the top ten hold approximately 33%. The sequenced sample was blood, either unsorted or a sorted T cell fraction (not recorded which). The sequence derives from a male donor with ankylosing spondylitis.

CDR3 DNA: TGTGCCAGCAGTCTACTCATTGGGGGCGATGAGCAGTTCTTC. Its translation: CASSLLIGGDEQFF. The chain links TRBV12-3 or TRBV12-4 to TRBJ2-1; perhaps TRBD1 as D (6 bases). CDR3 length equals 14 residues. Trimming cost V 5 bases and J 8 bases, with 16 bases left between them.